Below, 25 T cell receptor beta chains from the same sample are listed, as sequenced in a study of CD8 T cells in Susac syndrome. The RNA input was roughly 0.5 to 1 ug, and it was reverse transcribed with random hexamers. TCRdb recomputed calls from the immunoSEQ multiplex PCR reads with MiXCR, one row per CDR3 protein. The sample carries approximately 280,000 distinct CDR3 sequences, roughly 85% recorded once. Sequencing used CD8+ T cells from PBMCs. All receptors come from a human donor with multiple sclerosis.

The chain links TRBV10-3 to TRBJ1-1; D call uncertain. This CDR3 has 11 residues. CDR1 and CDR2 (germline): ENHRY, SYGVKD. The V and J ends lost 4 bases and 4 bases respectively, with 4 bases between them. The CDR3 here is CAISVGTEAFF. The CDR3 DNA sequence: TGTGCCATCAGTGTTGGCACTGAAGCTTTCTTT.

The CDR3 reads CASSSIGYQETQYF. The CDR3, as DNA: TGTGCCAGCAGCTCAATCGGGTACCAAGAGACCCAGTACTTC. The chain joins TRBV7-8 to TRBJ2-5; unclear D gene. With 4 bases removed from V and 0 bases from J, the gap between germline ends came to 9 bases. From germline, CDR1 is SGHVS and CDR2 FQNEAQ. The CDR3 has 14 residues. Looking up the rest from reference TRBV7-8 and TRBJ2-5 gives the full variable domain: GAGVSQSPRYKVAKRGQDVALRCDPISGHVSLFWYQQALGQGPEFLTYFQNEAQLDKSGLPSDRFFAERPEGSVSTLKIQRTQQEDSAVYLCASSSIGYQETQYFGPGTRLLVL.

This rearrangement joins TRBV29-1 to TRBJ2-3; 7 bases fit TRBD2. Germline loops: CDR1 SQVTM, CDR2 ANQGSEA. V gave up 5 bases and J gave up 3 bases; unmatched junction bases: 5. This CDR3 is 13 amino acids long. The CDR3 DNA reads as TGCAGCGTTCGGGGCGGGAGTACAGATACGCAGTATTTT. Residues: CSVRGGSTDTQYF.

The chain joins TRBV29-1 to TRBJ2-7; weak D call: TRBD1 (5 bases). V lost 5 bases, J lost 4 bases, and 9 bases lay in between. CDR3 length: 11 amino acids. Germline V gene sequence: CDR1 SQVTM, CDR2 ANQGSEA. CDR3 DNA: TGCAGCGTTCAGGGCCCATACGAGCAGTACTTC. This gives the protein CSVQGPYEQYF.

This clonotype was seen only a few times. The V and J genes are TRBV25-1 and TRBJ2-1; 9 bases align to TRBD1. This CDR3 contains 15 residues. Germline trimming cut 5 bases from V and 8 bases from J; bases unmatched to any gene: 10. Germline CDR1 reads MGHDK; CDR2 reads SYGVNS. CDR3 residues: CASSPGTGKPHEQFF. CDR3 sequence (DNA): TGTGCCAGCAGTCCCGGGACAGGGAAGCCCCATGAGCAGTTCTTC. Complete variable domain (other parts from reference TRBV25-1 and TRBJ2-1): EADIYQTPRYLVIGTGKKITLECSQTMGHDKMYWYQQDPGMELHLIHYSYGVNSTEKGDLSSESTVSRIRTEHFPLTLESARPSHTSQYLCASSPGTGKPHEQFFGPGTRLTVL.

The chain joins TRBV28 to TRBJ2-3; D unresolved. The CDR3 is 14 residues long. The ends were cut back, 8 bases at V and 0 bases at J, with 12 bases in the middle. Germline CDR1 MDHEN, CDR2 SYDVKM. In DNA form, the CDR3 reads TGTGCCAGCTCTATCCGAGCCAGCACAGATACGCAGTATTTT. Encoded protein: CASSIRASTDTQYF.

This sequence joins TRBV5-5 and TRBJ2-3; 7 bases line up with TRBD2. Trimming took 3 bases from V and 3 from J; bases not matched to a gene: 13. CDR3 length equals 17 residues. Germline V gene lookup returns CDR1 SGHKS and CDR2 YYEKEE (reference sequence). CDR3 amino acids: CASSSSLSGGRTDTQYF. CDR3 coding DNA: TGTGCCAGCAGCTCATCCTTGAGCGGCGGGAGAACAGATACGCAGTATTTT.

The chain couples TRBV29-1 to TRBJ2-7; perhaps TRBD1 as D (6 bases). Trimming removed 7 bases at V and 2 bases at J, with 15 bases between. Per germline, CDR1 SQVTM and CDR2 ANQGSEA. The CDR3 is 13 amino acids. Written as DNA, the CDR3 is TGCAGCGCTGAGGAGGACAGCCCCTACGAGCAGTACTTC. Its protein is CSAEEDSPYEQYF.

V gene TRBV7-9 combines with J gene TRBJ2-5; no definite D call. Germline V gene data show CDR1 as SEHNR and CDR2 as FQNEAQ (reference sequence). There are 14 residues in the CDR3. Trimming stripped 7 bases from V and 1 base from J, with 13 bases between. The CDR3: CASNEAYLQETQYF. CDR3 nucleotides: TGTGCCAGCAACGAAGCGTACCTCCAAGAGACCCAGTACTTC.

Concerning this clonotype: One end of the junction varies from germline; a read error may be responsible. The gene calls are TRBV9 and TRBJ2-7; D might be TRBD2 (5 bases). Germline V lookup: CDR1 SGDLS, CDR2 YYNGEE. The CDR3 is made up of 12 amino acids. The CDR3 coding sequence is TGTGCCAGCGGCGTAGCGAGCGGCGAGCAGTACTTC. Its protein product is CASGVASGEQYF.

The rearrangement joins TRBV2 to TRBJ1-4, with D unclear. There are 11 residues in the CDR3. V lost 7 bases and J 8 bases, leaving 8 bases between the germline ends. Germline lookup yields CDR1 SNHLY and CDR2 FYNNEI. The CDR3 here is CASKAPEKLFF. In nucleotides, the CDR3 is TGTGCCAGCAAGGCGCCCGAAAAACTGTTTTTT.

J is TRBJ1-5 and V is TRBV27; maybe TRBD1 (5 bases). In germline, CDR1 is MNHEY, CDR2 SMNVEV (reference sequence). Between the trimmed V and J ends, which lost 6 bases and 6 bases, there was a span of 12 bases. The CDR3 extends over 13 amino acids. CDR3 region: CASSTGTIQPQHF. The CDR3 DNA is TGTGCCAGCAGCACCGGGACGATTCAGCCCCAGCATTTT.

A remark on this clonotype: Germline and junction disagree at one end, which may indicate a read error. CDR3 in amino acids: CASSLGGGSYNEQLF. CDR3 coding DNA: TGTGCCAGCAGCTTAGGAGGGGGGTCCTACAATGAGCAGCTCTTC. The chain joins TRBV7-9 to TRBJ2-1; the D gene could be TRBD1 or TRBD2 (6 bases each). Germline V lookup: CDR1 SEHNR, CDR2 FQNEAQ (reference sequence). The CDR3 is 15 residues long.

This clonotype was counted only a few times. V usage is TRBV4-1 and J usage is TRBJ1-1, with D possibly TRBD1 on 6 matching bases. CDR3 length: 15 amino acids. Trimming cost V 1 base and J 1 base, with 10 bases left between them. Germline V CDR1 and CDR2: MGHRA, YSYEKL. CDR3 nucleotide sequence: TGCGCCAGCAGCCAAGGGTCCAGGGGGAACACTGAAGCTTTCTTT. Translated, it gives CASSQGSRGNTEAFF.

This clonotype was observed a few times. V is TRBV29-1 and J is TRBJ2-7; unclear D gene. Trimming left V 6 bases short and J 1 base short, with 13 bases between. Germline V lookup: CDR1 SQVTM, CDR2 ANQGSEA. This CDR3 contains 13 residues. The CDR3: CSVLKLESYEQYF. In DNA, the CDR3 is TGCAGCGTCCTAAAGTTGGAATCCTACGAGCAGTACTTC.

The chain uses TRBV27 and TRBJ2-3; D is uncertain. Germline V CDR1 and CDR2: MNHEY, SMNVEV (reference sequence). The CDR3 is made up of 16 amino acids. Between the trimmed V and J ends, which lost 4 bases and 2 bases, there was a span of 16 bases. CDR3 nucleotides: TGTGCCAGCAGTTACTCCACGATTGGTCTCACAGATACGCAGTATTTT. It is translated as CASSYSTIGLTDTQYF.

As DNA, the CDR3 is TGTGCCAGCAGTTACGGGGTAACAGATACGCAGTATTTT. Amino acid sequence: CASSYGVTDTQYF. The chain carries TRBV6-6 and TRBJ2-3; D is uncertain. The CDR3 sequence is 13 residues long. Germline CDR1 MNHNY, CDR2 SVGAGI (reference sequence). V was shortened by 2 bases and J by 3 bases, with 6 bases between the two germline ends.

The CDR3 is CSARDYGAVSYEQYF. In nucleotides, the CDR3 is TGCAGTGCTAGAGACTACGGGGCCGTCTCCTACGAGCAGTACTTC. The chain carries TRBV20-1 and TRBJ2-7, with D perhaps matching TRBD1 or TRBD2 (5 bases each). Between the trimmed V and J ends, which lost 0 bases and 0 bases, there was a span of 12 bases. Germline lookup yields CDR1 DFQATT and CDR2 SNEGSKA (reference sequence). This CDR3 comprises 15 residues.

The V and J genes are TRBV5-6 and TRBJ2-1, with D tentatively TRBD1 (6 bases). With 3 bases removed from V and 4 bases from J, the gap between germline ends came to 17 bases. CDR1 is SGHDT and CDR2 is YYEEEE in the germline V gene. The CDR3 loop spans 16 amino acids. CDR3 residues: CASSYGPKGGYNEQFF. CDR3 sequence (DNA): TGTGCCAGCAGCTACGGGCCAAAAGGGGGTTACAATGAGCAGTTCTTC.

This chain links TRBV19 with TRBJ2-1, with 8 bases identical to TRBD2. Trimming took 2 bases from V and 6 from J; bases not matched to a gene: 3. The germline CDR1 and CDR2 sequences are LNHDA and SQIVND (reference sequence). This CDR3 is 14 amino acids long. In DNA, the CDR3 is TGTGCCAGTAGTATAAGCGGGGGACCCAATGAGCAGTTCTTC. It specifies CASSISGGPNEQFF.

CDR3 residues: CASSPSVGDGGNTIYF. For the CDR3, the DNA is TGTGCCAGCAGTCCCAGTGTCGGGGATGGTGGAAACACCATATATTTT. The V gene is TRBV27, the J gene TRBJ1-3; D gene unclear. CDR1 MNHEY and CDR2 SMNVEV come from the germline V gene (reference sequence). Trimming removed 5 bases from V and 3 bases from J, with 17 bases in between. The CDR3 length is 16 residues.

The chain links TRBV4-1 to TRBJ2-1; no firm D call. CDR3 length equals 15 residues. The germline V and J ends were trimmed by 5 bases and 4 bases, with 15 bases remaining between them. From germline, CDR1 is MGHRA and CDR2 YSYEKL. CDR3 coding DNA: TGCGCCAGCAGCTCCACTTCGAATCCTTACAATGAGCAGTTCTTC. Translation: CASSSTSNPYNEQFF.

The chain has TRBV7-3 and TRBJ2-1; 9 positions match TRBD2. V lost 2 bases to trimming and J lost 9 bases; unmatched junction nucleotides: 5. Germline V lookup: CDR1 SGHTA, CDR2 FQGTGA. This CDR3 contains 14 residues. For the CDR3, the DNA is TGTGCCAGCAGCTTACGAGCGGGAGGCTCTGAGCAGTTCTTC. Amino acid sequence: CASSLRAGGSEQFF.

V usage is TRBV7-2 and J usage is TRBJ2-3; D possibly corresponds to TRBD2 (5 bases). The germline CDR1 and CDR2 sequences are SGHTA and FQGNSA. The CDR3 runs 16 residues. V was clipped by 7 bases and J by 3 bases, with 20 bases between them. This CDR3 reads CASIHPVSDTTDTQYF. As DNA, the CDR3 is TGTGCCAGCATCCACCCGGTTAGCGACACGACAGATACGCAGTATTTT.

The chain uses TRBV4-1 and TRBJ2-3; TRBD1 agrees at 8 bases. This CDR3 region has 17 residues. Per the germline V gene, CDR1 is MGHRA and CDR2 is YSYEKL. V shed 3 bases, J shed 0 bases, and the junction held 8 bases outside the gene matches. The CDR3 DNA is TGCGCCAGCAGCCATCGACAGGGGACCACTAGCACAGATACGCAGTATTTT. As protein: CASSHRQGTTSTDTQYF.